The following is a T cell receptor (beta chain) sequence with its context. How the authors handled the data: Estimates of nucleated cell counts were drawn from the amplification of reference gene primers. Some clones are missing from TCRdb's copy, which holds only in-frame ones; the method was immunoSEQ multiplex PCR. That table furnishes V, J and clone size, whereas the DNA furnished D and trimming. This table holds roughly 160,000 clones, 65% to 85% found once. The entry originates in a study of blood T cell repertoires in COVID-19. Trimming cost V 4 bases and J 3 bases; bases outside gene matches: 11. Germline loops: CDR1 SGHNT, CDR2 YYREEE (reference sequence). CDR3 size: 17 residues.

The sequencing input was peripheral blood. The sequence derives from a man aged 65 to 79 with active or convalescent COVID-19. The chain combines TRBV5-4 with TRBJ2-2; 8 bases fit TRBD2. CDR3 sequence: CASSQNRGGADTGELFF. CDR3 bases: TGTGCCAGCAGCCAAAATCGGGGGGGCGCGGACACCGGGGAGCTGTTTTTT.